Below are 4 T cell receptor beta chains sequenced from a single sample in a study of T cell repertoires in cytomegalovirus infection. MiXCR was run by TCRdb on the reads, yielding one entry per CDR3 protein. The table lists 370,000 or so distinct CDR3 sequences, about 35% of them singletons, with 13% in the top ten. No cognate antigen is known for these TCRs. The sequenced sample was cultured PBMCs, obtained from culture after CMV antigen stimulation. The receptor set was obtained from a human donor in good health (CMV status not recorded). Some clones in this sample may be carry-over from other donors' samples.

This clonotype was picked up many times. The chain combines TRBV7-8 with TRBJ2-5, with 13 bases matching TRBD2. Trimming at V came to 5 bases and at J to 2 bases, leaving 8 bases not matched to a gene. This CDR3 spans 17 amino acids. The germline V gene encodes CDR1 SGHVS and CDR2 FQNEAQ. The CDR3 loop reads CASSLRTSGSGQETQYF. The CDR3 DNA reads as TGTGCCAGCAGCCTAAGGACTAGCGGGAGTGGGCAAGAGACCCAGTACTTC.

This clonotype was seen ten or more times. This rearrangement joins TRBV7-6 to TRBJ2-3; D is perhaps TRBD2 (5 bases). Germline V gives CDR1 SGHVS, CDR2 FNYEAQ. The CDR3 runs to 14 residues. The V end lost 0 bases, the J end lost 4 bases, and 8 bases lay between the germline ends. CDR3 amino acids: CASSLAGVPDTQYF. CDR3 in DNA: TGTGCCAGCAGCTTAGCGGGAGTCCCAGATACGCAGTATTTT.

This clonotype was picked up a small number of times. V gene TRBV15 combines with J gene TRBJ1-5, with D perhaps TRBD1 (5 bases). Germline CDR1 and CDR2: LNHNV and YYDKDF (reference sequence). Trimming pared 1 base from V and 7 bases from J, leaving 17 bases between. The CDR3 totals 16 residues. DNA of the CDR3: TGTGCCACCAGCAGAGTGGTCGGGACCCTCAGACAGCCCCAGCATTTT. It translates to CATSRVVGTLRQPQHF.

Only a few counts were recorded for this clonotype. The rearrangement links TRBV20-1 to TRBJ2-7; 9 bases are shared with TRBD2. The V gene end was trimmed by 6 bases and the J gene end by 3 bases; junction bases not matched to a gene: 3. Germline V gene lookup returns CDR1 DFQATT and CDR2 SNEGSKA (reference sequence). The CDR3 is 12 residues long. In nucleotides, the CDR3 is TGCAGTGCCCCGCGGGAGGGCTACGAGCAGTACTTC. The encoded protein is CSAPREGYEQYF.